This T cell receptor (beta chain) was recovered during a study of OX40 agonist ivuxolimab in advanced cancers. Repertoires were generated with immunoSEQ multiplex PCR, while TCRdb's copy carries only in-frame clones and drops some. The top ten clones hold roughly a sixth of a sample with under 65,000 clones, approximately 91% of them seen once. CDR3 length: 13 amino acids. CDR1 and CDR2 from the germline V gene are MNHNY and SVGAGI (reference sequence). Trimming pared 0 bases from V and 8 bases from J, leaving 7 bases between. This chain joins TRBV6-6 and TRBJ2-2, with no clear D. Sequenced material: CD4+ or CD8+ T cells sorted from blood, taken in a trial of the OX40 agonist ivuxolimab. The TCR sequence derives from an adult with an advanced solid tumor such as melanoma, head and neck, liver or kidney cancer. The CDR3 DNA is TGTGCCAGCAGTTACTCGAAAGGGGGGGAGCTGTTTTTT. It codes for CASSYSKGGELFF.